A single sample gave rise to the 15 T cell receptor beta chains below, sequenced in a study of blood T cell repertoires in COVID-19. Profiling relied on immunoSEQ multiplex PCR, and the TCRdb table lists in-frame clones only, not all of them. The sample lists tens of thousands of clones; 75% to 85% were seen once. The specimen was peripheral blood. The receptors derive from a woman aged 60 to 75 with acute or convalescent COVID-19.

This chain links TRBV5-1 with TRBJ2-1; 7 bases agree with TRBD1. This CDR3 spans 14 amino acids. Germline V gene lookup returns CDR1 SGHRS and CDR2 YFSETQ. J was trimmed by 0 bases and V by 7 bases; bases with no gene match: 4. Here the CDR3 DNA reads TGCGCCAGCTACTCAGGGGGCTCCTACAATGAGCAGTTCTTC. Encoded protein: CASYSGGSYNEQFF.

CDR3 in amino acids: CASRGSRGNTIYF. CDR3 DNA: TGTGCCAGCCGCGGGTCCCGGGGAAACACCATATATTTT. This chain connects TRBV9 to TRBJ1-3; D unclear. In germline, CDR1 is SGDLS, CDR2 YYNGEE. The CDR3 has 13 residues. Deletions cut 7 bases from V and 4 bases from J, with 12 bases between.

V and J are TRBV18 and TRBJ1-2; TRBD1 matches 7 bases. The CDR3 covers 14 residues. J was trimmed by 5 bases and V by 6 bases; bases with no gene match: 9. CDR1 is KGHSH and CDR2 is LQKENI in the germline V gene. The CDR3 DNA reads as TGTGCCAGCTCGTTCAGGGGGGACTCTTATGGCTACACCTTC. Translation gives CASSFRGDSYGYTF.

This sequence joins TRBV7-2 and TRBJ1-4; D gene ambiguous. CDR1 SGHTA and CDR2 FQGNSA come from the germline V gene. CDR3 length equals 16 residues. V was cut by 3 bases and J by 11 bases, with 22 bases left in between. CDR3 protein: CASSFSSSALLRKLFF. Written as DNA, the CDR3 is TGTGCCAGCAGCTTTTCGTCGAGTGCCCTACTGCGGAAACTGTTTTTT.

The V and J genes are TRBV7-2 and TRBJ1-2, with D tentatively TRBD1 (6 bases). V was pared by 5 bases and J by 9 bases, with 22 bases between. Germline values: CDR1 SGHTA, CDR2 FQGNSA. The CDR3 has 15 residues. DNA of the CDR3: TGTGCCAGCAGCAAAGCGCTTGATCCAGGGGTTCGCTACACCTTC. Amino acids: CASSKALDPGVRYTF.

V and J are TRBV7-3 and TRBJ2-5; possible D gene TRBD2, 6 bases. V was pared by 4 bases and J by 1 base, with 10 bases between. Germline CDR1 SGHTA, CDR2 FQGTGA. The CDR3 has 14 amino acids. CDR3 coding DNA: TGTGCCAGCAGCTCAGTCGGGGGCCAAGAGACCCAGTACTTC. Its protein is CASSSVGGQETQYF.

The V and J genes are TRBV7-9 and TRBJ2-3; TRBD1 is a possible D gene (5 bases). This CDR3 has 14 amino acids. Trimming removed 2 bases from V and 3 bases from J, with 9 bases in between. Germline V gene data show CDR1 as SEHNR and CDR2 as FQNEAQ (reference sequence). The chain's CDR3 is CASSLWRQTDTQYF. Here the CDR3 DNA reads TGTGCCAGCAGCTTATGGAGACAGACAGATACGCAGTATTTT.

The V call is TRBV9, the J call TRBJ1-1; D is uncertain. V was cut by 3 bases and J by 1 base, with 10 bases left in between. CDR3 size: 14 residues. CDR1 is SGDLS, CDR2 YYNGEE, per germline. This CDR3 reads CASSASSQNTEAFF. The DNA of the CDR3 is TGTGCCAGCAGCGCTTCCTCACAGAACACTGAAGCTTTCTTT. Using reference TRBV9 and TRBJ1-1 for the parts outside the CDR3, the full variable domain is DSGVTQTPKHLITATGQRVTLRCSPRSGDLSVYWYQQSLDQGLQFLIQYYNGEERAKGNILERFSAQQFPDLHSELNLSSLELGDSALYFCASSASSQNTEAFFGQGTRLTVV.

The chain recombines TRBV27 with TRBJ1-1; 7 bases fit TRBD1. The trim removed 11 bases at V and 0 bases at J, leaving 18 bases unmatched. Germline V CDR1 and CDR2: MNHEY, SMNVEV (reference sequence). This CDR3 region has 17 residues. CDR3 loop: CAGRSPGTEEMNTEAFF. DNA for the CDR3: TGTGCCGGCCGATCGCCCGGGACAGAGGAAATGAACACTGAAGCTTTCTTT.

J is TRBJ2-7 and V is TRBV7-2, with a possible D match to TRBD1 (6 bases). CDR1 SGHTA and CDR2 FQGNSA come from the germline V gene. V lost 6 bases and J 4 bases, leaving 16 bases between the germline ends. This CDR3 comprises 14 residues. For the CDR3, the DNA is TGTGCCAGCAGGCAAGGACAGTGGAGTTACGAGCAGTACTTC. Translating gives CASRQGQWSYEQYF. The full variable domain, completed using reference TRBV7-2 and TRBJ2-7, is GAGVSQSPSNKVTEKGKDVELRCDPISGHTALYWYRQSLGQGLEFLIYFQGNSAPDKSGLPSDRFSAERTGGSVSTLTIQRTQQEDSAVYLCASRQGQWSYEQYFGPGTRLTVT.

This clone was seen only once. This chain uses TRBV28 with TRBJ1-4; TRBD1 aligns across 7 bases. This CDR3 is 17 amino acids long. CDR1 is MDHEN and CDR2 is SYDVKM in the germline V gene. Losses at the gene ends were 5 bases for V and 0 bases for J; bases not matched to a gene: 9. This chain's CDR3 is CASSPTQGTATNEKLFF. CDR3 in DNA: TGTGCCAGCAGTCCGACACAGGGGACGGCAACTAATGAAAAACTGTTTTTT.

The chain joins TRBV10-1 to TRBJ2-7; perhaps TRBD2 as D (5 bases). This CDR3 is built from 17 residues. Trimming removed 0 bases at V and 2 bases at J, with 17 bases between. Germline CDR1 and CDR2: WNHNN and SYGVQD (reference sequence). CDR3 in amino acids: CASSESPVQRKTYEQYF. The CDR3 DNA reads as TGCGCCAGCAGTGAGTCCCCCGTCCAGCGGAAGACCTACGAGCAGTACTTC.

The chain carries TRBV5-1 and TRBJ1-2; D ambiguous. CDR1 and CDR2 (germline): SGHRS, YFSETQ. The V gene lost 4 bases and the J gene lost 4 bases, with 14 bases spanning the gap. This CDR3 region has 14 residues. CDR3 amino acids: CASSPRLEAYGYTF. CDR3 sequence (DNA): TGCGCCAGCAGCCCCCGCTTGGAGGCCTATGGCTACACCTTC.

This clone was observed a single time. This sequence joins TRBV6-1 and TRBJ2-2, with 10 nucleotides matching TRBD2. V shed 4 bases and J 3 bases; nucleotides not matched to a gene: 8. Germline values: CDR1 MNHNS, CDR2 SASEGT. This CDR3 comprises 17 residues. The CDR3, as DNA: TGTGCCAGCAGTGCGGCTAGCGGGGGTCGAGACACCGGGGAGCTGTTTTTT. It codes for CASSAASGGRDTGELFF.

This chain links TRBV6-4 with TRBJ2-1; D is unresolved. The V end was cut by 4 bases, the J end by 3 bases, with 13 bases between. Germline values: CDR1 MRHNA, CDR2 SNTAGT. The CDR3 has 15 residues. The CDR3 reads CASSALPNNYNEQFF. Here the CDR3 DNA reads TGTGCCAGCAGTGCCCTCCCGAACAACTACAATGAGCAGTTCTTC.